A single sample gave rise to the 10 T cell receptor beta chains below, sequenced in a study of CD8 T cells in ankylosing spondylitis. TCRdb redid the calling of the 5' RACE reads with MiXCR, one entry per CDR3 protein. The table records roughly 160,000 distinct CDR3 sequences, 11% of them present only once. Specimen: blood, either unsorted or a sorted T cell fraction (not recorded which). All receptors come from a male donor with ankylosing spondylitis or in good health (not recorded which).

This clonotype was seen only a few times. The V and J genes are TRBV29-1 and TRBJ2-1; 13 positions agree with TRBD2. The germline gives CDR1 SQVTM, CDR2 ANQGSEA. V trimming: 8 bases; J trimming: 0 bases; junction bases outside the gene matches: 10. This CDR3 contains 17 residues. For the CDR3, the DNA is TGCAGCTTCTGGACTAGCGGGGGTTTGAGCTCCTACAATGAGCAGTTCTTC. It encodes CSFWTSGGLSSYNEQFF.

The CDR3 protein is CASSYSSPGFTYNEQFF. CDR3 nucleotide sequence: TGTGCCAGCAGTTACTCTTCCCCGGGATTTACCTACAATGAGCAGTTCTTC. The chain carries TRBV6-5 and TRBJ2-1; D may be TRBD2 (5 bases). V dropped 0 bases and J dropped 2 bases, with 14 bases sitting between them. CDR1 is MNHEY and CDR2 is SVGAGI in the germline V gene. CDR3 size: 17 residues.

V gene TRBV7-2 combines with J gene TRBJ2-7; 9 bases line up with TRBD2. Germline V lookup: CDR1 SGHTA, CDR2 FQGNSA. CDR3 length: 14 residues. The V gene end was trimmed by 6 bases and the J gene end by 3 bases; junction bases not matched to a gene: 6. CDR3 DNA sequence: TGTGCCAGCAGGTTGACTAGCGGAGTCTACGAGCAGTACTTC. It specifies CASRLTSGVYEQYF.

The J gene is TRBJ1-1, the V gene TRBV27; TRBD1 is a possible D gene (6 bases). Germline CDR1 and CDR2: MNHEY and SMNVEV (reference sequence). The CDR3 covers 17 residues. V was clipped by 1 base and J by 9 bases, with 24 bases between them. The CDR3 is CASSLWANRDTLSQAFF. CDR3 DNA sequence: TGTGCCAGCAGTTTATGGGCTAACAGGGATACACTGAGCCAAGCTTTCTTT.

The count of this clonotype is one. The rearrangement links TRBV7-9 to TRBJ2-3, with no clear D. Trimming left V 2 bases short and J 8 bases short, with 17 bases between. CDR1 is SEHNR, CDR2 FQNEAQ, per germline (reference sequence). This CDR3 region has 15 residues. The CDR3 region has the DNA TGTGCCAGCAGCTTATTGTCGGGTCTAGGCGGTACGCAGTATTTT. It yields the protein CASSLLSGLGGTQYF.

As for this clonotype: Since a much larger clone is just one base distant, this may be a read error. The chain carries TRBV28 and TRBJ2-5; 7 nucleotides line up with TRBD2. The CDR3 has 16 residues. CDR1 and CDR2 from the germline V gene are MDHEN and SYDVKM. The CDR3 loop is CVSSLTLGLRQETQYF. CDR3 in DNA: TGTGTCAGCAGTCTTACATTGGGACTACGCCAAGAGACCCAGTACTTC.

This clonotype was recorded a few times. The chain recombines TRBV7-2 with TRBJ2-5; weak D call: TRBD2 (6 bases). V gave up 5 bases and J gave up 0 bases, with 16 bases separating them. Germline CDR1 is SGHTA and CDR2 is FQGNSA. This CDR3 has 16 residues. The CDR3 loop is CASSLGPGEYQETQYF. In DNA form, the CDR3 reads TGTGCCAGCAGCCTCGGCCCGGGGGAGTACCAAGAGACCCAGTACTTC. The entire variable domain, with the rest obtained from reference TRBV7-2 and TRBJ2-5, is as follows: GAGVSQSPSNKVTEKGKDVELRCDPISGHTALYWYRQSLGQGLEFLIYFQGNSAPDKSGLPSDRFSAERTGGSVSTLTIQRTQQEDSAVYLCASSLGPGEYQETQYFGPGTRLLVL.

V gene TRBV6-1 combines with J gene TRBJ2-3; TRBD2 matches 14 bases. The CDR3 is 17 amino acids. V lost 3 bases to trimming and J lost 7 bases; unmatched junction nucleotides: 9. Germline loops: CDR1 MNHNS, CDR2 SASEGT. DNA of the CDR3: TGTGCCAGCAGTGAGGCTTCGGGACTAGCGGGGGCCAATACGCAGTATTTT. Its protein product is CASSEASGLAGANTQYF.

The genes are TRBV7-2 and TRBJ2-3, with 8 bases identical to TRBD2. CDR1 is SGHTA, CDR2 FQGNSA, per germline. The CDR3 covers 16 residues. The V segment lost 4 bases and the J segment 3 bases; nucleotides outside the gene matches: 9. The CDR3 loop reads CASSSRAGGTTDTQYF. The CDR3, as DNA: TGTGCCAGCAGCTCCAGGGCGGGGGGCACAACAGATACGCAGTATTTT.

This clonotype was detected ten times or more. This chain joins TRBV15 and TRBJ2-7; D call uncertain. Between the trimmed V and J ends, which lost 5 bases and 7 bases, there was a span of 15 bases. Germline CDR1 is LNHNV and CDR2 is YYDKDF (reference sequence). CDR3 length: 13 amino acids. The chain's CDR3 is CATSEGPTREQYF. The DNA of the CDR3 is TGTGCCACCAGCGAAGGTCCTACGAGGGAGCAGTACTTC.